The 18 T cell receptor beta chains reported below all come from one sample, sequenced in a study of regulatory T cells in long-lasting Graves disease. Regarding time point: persistent/refractory GD, antithyroid drugs over 5 years with positive TRAb. Researchers made the TCR library from RNA that was extracted from PBMCs. HTBI primers from iRepertoire and Arm-PCR of CDR3 regions yielded the TCR beta libraries. TCRdb re-called the multiplex PCR reads through MiXCR, storing one row per CDR3 protein. The sample lists about 470,000 distinct CDR3 sequences; 20% to 25% were seen once. The material sequenced was peripheral blood mononuclear cells (PBMCs), taken when the disease was refractory, from a patient treated with antithyroid drugs. Source of these receptors: a female donor with Graves disease.

The V and J genes are TRBV19 and TRBJ1-6; D is unclear. Trimming left V 7 bases short and J 8 bases short, with 15 bases between. This CDR3 is built from 14 residues. Germline CDR1 LNHDA, CDR2 SQIVND (reference sequence). The CDR3 spells CASTRGGNYSPLHF. CDR3 DNA sequence: TGTGCCAGTACCCGGGGAGGGAATTATTCACCCCTCCACTTT.

This clonotype was seen many times. V is TRBV6-5 and J is TRBJ2-7; no clear D. The CDR3 spans 16 residues. Trimming cost V 2 bases and J 0 bases, with 14 bases left between them. Germline CDR1 and CDR2: MNHEY and SVGAGI. The CDR3, as DNA: TGTGCCAGCAGTTACGATCGGGTTTCGAGCTCCTACGAGCAGTACTTC. Translated, it gives CASSYDRVSSSYEQYF.

A note on this clonotype: This sequence may be a read error, since a much larger clone differs from it by one base. The rearrangement joins TRBV7-6 to TRBJ2-7, with D perhaps TRBD2 (5 bases). Germline V gives CDR1 SGHVS, CDR2 FNYEAQ. CDR3 length: 14 amino acids. CDR3 loop: CASSPPGIPYKQYF. For the CDR3, the DNA is TGTGCCAGCAGCCCCCCCGGGATACCCTACAAGCAGTACTTC.

V is TRBV20-1 and J is TRBJ2-5, with unresolved D. The CDR3 consists of 10 residues. Germline V gives CDR1 DFQATT, CDR2 SNEGSKA (reference sequence). V lost 6 bases, J lost 2 bases, and 4 bases lay in between. Here the CDR3 DNA reads TGCAGTGCCCCTCAAGAGACCCAGTACTTC. This encodes CSAPQETQYF.

This clonotype occurred many times. The chain links TRBV27 to TRBJ1-2, with D maybe TRBD1 (5 bases). This CDR3 contains 14 residues. The germline CDR1 and CDR2 sequences are MNHEY and SMNVEV (reference sequence). V lost 2 bases to trimming and J lost 7 bases, with 14 bases between them. The CDR3 here is CASSLSLGPGGYTF. The CDR3 DNA sequence: TGTGCCAGCAGTTTAAGTCTGGGGCCGGGTGGCTACACCTTC.

The V call is TRBV7-9, the J call TRBJ2-5; 8 bases map to TRBD2. Germline V gene data show CDR1 as SEHNR and CDR2 as FQNEAQ (reference sequence). This CDR3 has 16 residues. Trimming removed 6 bases from V and 5 bases from J; junction bases left unmatched: 14. CDR3 DNA: TGTGCCAGCAGAACCGTGACCCACGGGGGGGGTGAGACCCAGTACTTC. Amino acids: CASRTVTHGGGETQYF.

This chain connects TRBV5-1 to TRBJ2-7; D is unclear. Trimming took off 4 bases at V and 3 bases at J, with 17 bases between the two ends. The V gene's germline CDR1 is SGHRS and CDR2 YFSETQ. This CDR3 has 15 amino acids. In DNA form, the CDR3 reads TGCGCCAGCAGCCTCCGATCCTTGCCTGACTACGAGCAGTACTTC. Translation gives CASSLRSLPDYEQYF.

The chain is built from TRBV7-8 and TRBJ2-2; 7 bases match TRBD2. The germline V gene encodes CDR1 SGHVS and CDR2 FQNEAQ. V trimming: 1 base; J trimming: 4 bases; junction bases outside the gene matches: 6. The CDR3 consists of 16 residues. The CDR3 nucleotides read TGTGCCAGCAGCTTAGGGGGCGGGAGAGGCACCGGGGAGCTGTTTTTT. It specifies CASSLGGGRGTGELFF.

The CDR3 nucleotides read TGTGCCAGCAGCTTAACGGGACAGGGAATGAATACGCAGTATTTT. Translation: CASSLTGQGMNTQYF. The chain recombines TRBV7-3 with TRBJ2-3; 9 nucleotides agree with TRBD1. V lost 0 bases, J lost 7 bases, and 5 bases stayed unmatched. Germline CDR1 is SGHTA and CDR2 is FQGTGA. The CDR3 is 15 amino acids.

This clonotype was counted many times. The chain is built from TRBV11-2 and TRBJ2-5; TRBD1 matches 7 bases. There are 15 residues in the CDR3. The trim removed 4 bases at V and 2 bases at J, leaving 7 bases unmatched. Germline V gene lookup returns CDR1 SGHAT and CDR2 FQNNGV. The CDR3 nucleotides are TGTGCCAGCAGCTCGAGTACAGGGGCTCAAGAGACCCAGTACTTC. It specifies CASSSSTGAQETQYF.

This clonotype came up many times. The chain combines TRBV19 with TRBJ1-2; D not resolved. The CDR3 consists of 12 residues. Germline assignment: CDR1 LNHDA and CDR2 SQIVND (reference sequence). V lost 0 bases and J lost 8, with 7 bases in between. The CDR3 region is CASSIESGGYTF. The CDR3 DNA is TGTGCCAGTAGTATAGAGTCCGGGGGCTACACCTTC.

This clonotype has at least ten counts. The V gene is TRBV28, the J gene TRBJ1-2; D is ambiguous. Germline V gives CDR1 MDHEN, CDR2 SYDVKM. This CDR3 has 16 residues. The ends were cut back, 7 bases at V and 0 bases at J, with 18 bases in the middle. CDR3 DNA sequence: TGTGCCAGCAAGGCGGCAGGTGCTCTCTCTAACTATGGCTACACCTTC. Translation: CASKAAGALSNYGYTF.

This clonotype was seen repeatedly, ten times or more. This rearrangement joins TRBV6-1 to TRBJ2-2; the D is unclear. Trimming pared 6 bases from V and 7 bases from J, leaving 6 bases between. The CDR3 consists of 11 residues. CDR1 and CDR2 (germline): MNHNS, SASEGT. CDR3 residues: CASSSGGELFF. CDR3 DNA sequence: TGTGCCAGCAGCTCGGGCGGGGAGCTGTTTTTT.

This clonotype was recorded a few times. V and J are TRBV2 and TRBJ2-2; 7 positions agree with TRBD2. V shed 3 bases, J shed 6 bases, and the junction held 10 bases outside the gene matches. Per the germline V gene, CDR1 is SNHLY and CDR2 is FYNNEI. CDR3 length: 16 amino acids. The CDR3 sequence is CASSDLGSGVSGELFF. The CDR3 DNA sequence: TGTGCCAGCAGTGACCTAGGGAGCGGGGTTTCCGGGGAGCTGTTTTTT.

This clonotype was picked up many times. The V call is TRBV24-1, the J call TRBJ1-1, with D possibly TRBD1 on 6 matching bases. The V end was cut by 3 bases, the J end by 9 bases, with 10 bases between. CDR1 KGHDR and CDR2 SFDVKD come from the germline V gene. This CDR3 is 12 amino acids long. CDR3 sequence: CATSDATGQAFF. The CDR3 DNA reads TGTGCCACCAGTGATGCGACAGGCCAAGCTTTCTTT.

The table lists this clonotype with a few counts. The chain uses TRBV19 and TRBJ1-4; weak D call: TRBD1 (6 bases). The CDR3 runs 12 residues. Between the trimmed V and J ends, which lost 10 bases and 6 bases, there was a span of 12 bases. Per germline, CDR1 LNHDA and CDR2 SQIVND (reference sequence). In nucleotides, the CDR3 is TGTGCCACCAGGGGTTTTGATGAAAAACTGTTTTTT. It specifies CATRGFDEKLFF.

The chain recombines TRBV29-1 with TRBJ1-1; 7 nucleotides align to TRBD1. The CDR3 is made up of 13 amino acids. V shed 6 bases and J 0 bases; nucleotides not matched to a gene: 4. Germline V gene lookup returns CDR1 SQVTM and CDR2 ANQGSEA. As DNA, the CDR3 is TGCAGCGTCCTAGGGGGCCTGAACACTGAAGCTTTCTTT. Its translation is CSVLGGLNTEAFF.

This clonotype appeared many times. This rearrangement joins TRBV15 to TRBJ2-5, with 7 bases aligning to TRBD1. Germline trimming cut 6 bases from V and 0 bases from J; bases unmatched to any gene: 10. Looked up from germline, CDR1 is LNHNV and CDR2 is YYDKDF (reference sequence). There are 16 residues in the CDR3. In nucleotides, the CDR3 is TGTGCCACCAGTCCCTACAGGGGCGAAAACCAAGAGACCCAGTACTTC. The encoded protein is CATSPYRGENQETQYF.